Each of the 19 T cell receptor beta chains below was sequenced from the same sample in a study of human T cells and chemical hapten exposure. TCRdb re-called the RACE reads with MiXCR, one entry per CDR3 protein. The sample contains around 75,000 distinct CDR3 sequences, 9% to 12% of which appear only once. Time point specified: patch test 2, 6 weeks after DPC sensitization. Treatment in this sample: therapeutic diphenylcyclopropenone sensitization with weekly scalp DPC. The specimen comprised whole blood, sampled in connection with sensitization to the hapten diphenylcyclopropenone (DPC). The receptors were sampled from a woman in her forties or fifties with alopecia areata. Some clones in this sample may be carry-over from other donors' samples.

This clonotype was found many times. The V gene is TRBV14, the J gene TRBJ2-7; 9 bases match TRBD1. J lost 5 bases, V lost 8 bases, and 7 bases had no gene match. Looked up from germline, CDR1 is SGHDN and CDR2 is FVKESK. The CDR3 consists of 13 residues. The CDR3 DNA follows: TGTGCCAGCGGGGACAGGGCATGGGACGAGCAGTACTTC. This sequence encodes CASGDRAWDEQYF.

This clonotype has at least ten counts. The chain employs TRBV18 and TRBJ2-5; 8 bases are a match to TRBD1. This CDR3 is built from 15 residues. The junction had 8 bases not matched to a gene; V was cut back by 6 bases and J by 2 bases. The germline CDR1 and CDR2 sequences are KGHSH and LQKENI. The CDR3 here is CASSRTGKVQETQYF. DNA of the CDR3: TGTGCCAGCTCTCGGACAGGGAAGGTTCAAGAGACCCAGTACTTC.

This clonotype appeared many times. The V call is TRBV4-1, the J call TRBJ1-1, with 9 bases that match TRBD1. Germline assignment: CDR1 MGHRA and CDR2 YSYEKL. The CDR3 has 17 residues. The ends lost 3 bases at V and 1 base at J; junction bases unmatched: 9. CDR3 DNA sequence: TGCGCCAGCAGCCACGGGGACAGGGCGGGGAAGAACACTGAAGCTTTCTTT. It codes for CASSHGDRAGKNTEAFF.

The table lists this clonotype with many counts. The chain links TRBV29-1 to TRBJ2-2; D is undetermined. Germline V gene lookup returns CDR1 SQVTM and CDR2 ANQGSEA. Between the trimmed V and J ends, which lost 3 bases and 6 bases, there was a span of 14 bases. This CDR3 is built from 14 residues. The CDR3: CSVERGHGSGELFF. In nucleotides, the CDR3 is TGCAGCGTTGAGAGAGGTCACGGGTCCGGGGAGCTGTTTTTT.

The genes are TRBV29-1 and TRBJ2-3; no clear D gene. Trimming stripped 1 base from V and 2 bases from J, with 7 bases between. This CDR3 is built from 13 residues. Germline CDR1 is SQVTM and CDR2 is ANQGSEA. For the CDR3, the DNA is TGCAGCGTTGAAGGGCAGTACACAGATACGCAGTATTTT. Protein: CSVEGQYTDTQYF.

The CDR3 sequence is CASSHGQGYYGYTF. For the CDR3, the DNA is TGTGCCAGCAGCCATGGACAGGGGTACTATGGCTACACCTTC. The chain employs TRBV3-1 and TRBJ1-2, with TRBD1 identical over 9 bases. Looked up from germline, CDR1 is LGHDT and CDR2 is YNNKEL (reference sequence). The CDR3 has 14 amino acids. With 3 bases clipped from V and 3 bases from J, the junction kept 2 bases outside the gene matches.

The V call is TRBV6-5, the J call TRBJ2-7; 7 bases map to TRBD1. The CDR3 has 16 amino acids. J was trimmed by 2 bases and V by 2 bases; bases with no gene match: 9. Looked up from germline, CDR1 is MNHEY and CDR2 is SVGAGI. The CDR3 DNA follows: TGTGCCAGCAGTTACCGGTCGGGACAGATGACCTACGAGCAGTACTTC. Protein product: CASSYRSGQMTYEQYF.

This clonotype was counted a few times. V is TRBV28 and J is TRBJ2-7; D gene uncertain. The CDR3 spans 12 residues. Trimming removed 1 base from V and 8 bases from J, with 9 bases in between. The germline gives CDR1 MDHEN, CDR2 SYDVKM. CDR3 in DNA: TGTGCCAGCAGTTTATACTTCAACCAGCAGTACTTC. Translation: CASSLYFNQQYF.

In its sample, this clonotype was seen many times. The chain joins TRBV20-1 to TRBJ1-1, with D unresolved. The germline CDR1 and CDR2 sequences are DFQATT and SNEGSKA (reference sequence). The CDR3 length is 14 residues. The V and J ends lost 1 base and 2 bases respectively, with 11 bases between them. CDR3 sequence reads: CSARGQISNTEAFF. CDR3 DNA: TGCAGTGCTAGAGGGCAGATTTCTAACACTGAAGCTTTCTTT.

The sample holds a few counts of this clonotype. The chain combines TRBV29-1 with TRBJ1-1; D is unresolved. The CDR3 sequence is 13 residues long. Per germline, CDR1 SQVTM and CDR2 ANQGSEA. V was clipped by 4 bases and J by 4 bases, with 13 bases between them. The CDR3 protein is CSVVARGSTEAFF. DNA for the CDR3: TGCAGCGTTGTGGCGCGGGGAAGCACTGAAGCTTTCTTT.

This clonotype was found a few times. The J gene is TRBJ2-1, the V gene TRBV2; no firm D call. This CDR3 spans 13 amino acids. V shed 4 bases and J shed 1 base, with 5 bases lying between them. Germline CDR1 reads SNHLY; CDR2 reads FYNNEI. CDR3 sequence (DNA): TGTGCCAGCAGTGTGACTTCCTACAATGAGCAGTTCTTC. It encodes CASSVTSYNEQFF.

The table lists this clonotype with many counts. The gene calls are TRBV20-1 and TRBJ2-3; 9 nucleotides align to TRBD2. The CDR3 totals 12 residues. In germline, CDR1 is DFQATT, CDR2 SNEGSKA (reference sequence). CDR3 DNA: TGCTCGACTAGCGGCAGCACAGATACGCAGTATTTT. Its translation: CSTSGSTDTQYF.

This clonotype was observed many times. This chain links TRBV19 with TRBJ1-4; possibly TRBD1 for D (6 bases). V was clipped by 5 bases and J by 7 bases, with 14 bases between them. The CDR3 contains 14 residues. Germline CDR1 and CDR2: LNHDA and SQIVND (reference sequence). The CDR3 loop is CASSQQGSGEKLFF. In DNA, the CDR3 is TGTGCCAGTAGTCAACAGGGAAGCGGTGAAAAACTGTTTTTT. Variable domain in full (rest from reference TRBV19 and TRBJ1-4): DGGITQSPKYLFRKEGQNVTLSCEQNLNHDAMYWYRQDPGQGLRLIYYSQIVNDFQKGDIAEGYSVSREKKESFPLTVTSAQKNPTAFYLCASSQQGSGEKLFFGSGTQLSVL.

This clonotype was observed a few times. The rearrangement links TRBV10-3 to TRBJ1-2, with TRBD1 identical over 8 bases. J gave up 6 bases and V 4 bases, and 4 bases lay outside the gene matches. The CDR3 length is 13 residues. CDR1 ENHRY and CDR2 SYGVKD come from the germline V gene. CDR3 sequence: CAISVSTGDGYTF. The CDR3 DNA reads TGTGCCATCAGTGTCTCGACAGGGGATGGCTACACCTTC.

This clonotype was observed many times. The rearrangement uses TRBV7-6 and TRBJ1-5; D possibly corresponds to TRBD1 (5 bases). This CDR3 comprises 15 residues. Germline loops: CDR1 SGHVS, CDR2 FNYEAQ. Deletions cut 0 bases from V and 1 base from J, with 7 bases between. The CDR3 DNA reads as TGTGCCAGCAGCTTAGCGTGGGGGAGCAATCAGCCCCAGCATTTT. Its protein is CASSLAWGSNQPQHF.

This clonotype was recorded many times. The rearrangement links TRBV25-1 to TRBJ1-2; D not resolved. Trimming stripped 3 bases from V and 8 bases from J, with 19 bases between. CDR1 is MGHDK, CDR2 SYGVNS, per germline. The CDR3 has 15 residues. The DNA of the CDR3 is TGTGCCAGCAGTGACGGATCCGGGCGAAGTGGAGGCTACACCTTC. It is translated as CASSDGSGRSGGYTF.

This clonotype appeared many times. The chain recombines TRBV19 with TRBJ2-4; D is unclear. Germline V CDR1 and CDR2: LNHDA, SQIVND (reference sequence). The germline V and J ends were trimmed by 6 bases and 0 bases, with 18 bases remaining between them. This CDR3 has 17 amino acids. The CDR3 coding sequence is TGTGCCAGTAGGTCCCGAGCAGGCGCCCCAGCCAAAAACATTCAGTACTTC. Translating it yields CASRSRAGAPAKNIQYF.

CDR3 protein: CATAGTDANTGELFF. As DNA, the CDR3 is TGTGCCACCGCTGGTACTGATGCGAACACCGGGGAGCTGTTTTTT. The rearrangement links TRBV24-1 to TRBJ2-2; D is unresolved. Germline V gene sequence: CDR1 KGHDR, CDR2 SFDVKD. The length of the CDR3 is 15 residues. With 9 bases removed from V and 0 bases from J, the gap between germline ends came to 13 bases.

This clonotype was found a few times. The V call is TRBV11-2, the J call TRBJ2-1; D possibly corresponds to TRBD2 (6 bases). Trimming left V 3 bases short and J 0 bases short, with 15 bases between. Looked up from germline, CDR1 is SGHAT and CDR2 is FQNNGV. The length of the CDR3 is 17 residues. The CDR3 DNA is TGTGCCAGCAGCTTGTGGGGGGATGGGCGCTCCTACAATGAGCAGTTCTTC. It is translated as CASSLWGDGRSYNEQFF.